The TCR beta chain described here comes from a study of blood T cell repertoires in COVID-19. Across the whole study: COVID-19 samples, acute and convalescent, were from the United States, Italy and Spain. PBMCs, B-cell-depleted T cells, or T cells provided the cDNA or gDNA that made up the material.

The CDR3 totals 14 residues. CDR1 KGHSH and CDR2 LQKENI come from the germline V gene. V shed 1 base and J shed 0 bases, with 6 bases lying between them. Two negative PCRs, clearance, or symptom resolution characterized the recovered Cohort 3 donors. Per the original methods: Reference gene primer amplification yielded estimated nucleated cell counts. Method: immunoSEQ multiplex PCR; TCRdb's copy keeps in-frame clones and lacks some. The DNA gave D and trimming, while V, J and clone size come from that table. The sample records 300,000 to 350,000 clones, roughly 88% being singletons. This chain uses TRBV18 with TRBJ2-5; the D is unclear. This receptor was identified in a man aged 30 to 39 who had recovered from COVID-19. The sample taken for sequencing was PBMCs or T cells enriched from blood (not recorded which). Written as DNA, the CDR3 is TGTGCCAGCTCACCACTCGCGTACCAAGAGACCCAGTACTTC. Translated: CASSPLAYQETQYF.